The 6 T cell receptor beta chains listed next were all sequenced from one sample in a study of control samples from healthy donors and cancer patients. Assay used: immunoSEQ multiplex PCR; TCRdb lists only in-frame clones, some missing. The table includes more than 120,000 clones, about 91% detected once. Sequenced input: blood. Receptors originate from a man under 40 in good health.

The chain carries TRBV5-1 and TRBJ2-2; weak D call: TRBD1 (6 bases). The CDR3 contains 14 residues. The germline CDR1 and CDR2 sequences are SGHRS and YFSETQ. Trimming took 4 bases from V and 1 from J, leaving 8 bases between them. DNA of the CDR3: TGCGCCAGCAGCCTGACAGGGAACACCGGGGAGCTGTTTTTT. This encodes CASSLTGNTGELFF.

This clone was counted once. The rearrangement links TRBV25-1 to TRBJ2-3; 11 bases map to TRBD1. V gave up 1 base and J gave up 6 bases; unmatched junction bases: 3. Germline values: CDR1 MGHDK, CDR2 SYGVNS. The CDR3 has 15 residues. The CDR3 DNA is TGTGCCAGCAGTGAATGGACAGGGGGCATGGATACGCAGTATTTT. This translates into CASSEWTGGMDTQYF.

This chain connects TRBV2 to TRBJ2-7; 13 bases are shared with TRBD2. This CDR3 comprises 17 residues. CDR1 SNHLY and CDR2 FYNNEI come from the germline V gene. Trimming cost V 3 bases and J 2 bases; bases outside gene matches: 7. CDR3: CASSELGTSGGAYEQYF. As DNA, the CDR3 is TGTGCCAGCAGTGAGTTAGGTACTAGCGGGGGGGCCTACGAGCAGTACTTC.

Here the CDR3 reads CASSSFLAKNIQYF. The CDR3 DNA sequence: TGTGCCAGCAGTTCTTTTCTGGCCAAAAACATTCAGTACTTC. The genes are TRBV6-9 and TRBJ2-4; D gene ambiguous. CDR1 is MNHGY and CDR2 is SVAAGI in the germline V gene. The ends were cut back, 4 bases at V and 1 base at J, with 8 bases in the middle. The CDR3 is made up of 14 amino acids.

The J gene is TRBJ2-2, the V gene TRBV7-6; TRBD2 matches 8 bases. The CDR3 covers 16 residues. V dropped 2 bases and J dropped 5; count of bases not matched to a gene: 7. Per germline, CDR1 SGHVS and CDR2 FNYEAQ. Here the CDR3 DNA reads TGTGCCAGCAGCTTATTTGAGCGGGGGCGGACCGGGGAGCTGTTTTTT. Residues: CASSLFERGRTGELFF.

The chain combines TRBV13 with TRBJ1-5, with no clear D. Trimming cost V 3 bases and J 7 bases, with 10 bases left between them. CDR1 and CDR2 (germline): PRHDT, FYEKMQ (reference sequence). CDR3 length: 13 amino acids. In DNA form, the CDR3 reads TGTGCCAGCAGCTTCCGGGGTGAACAGCCCCAGCATTTT. Its protein is CASSFRGEQPQHF.